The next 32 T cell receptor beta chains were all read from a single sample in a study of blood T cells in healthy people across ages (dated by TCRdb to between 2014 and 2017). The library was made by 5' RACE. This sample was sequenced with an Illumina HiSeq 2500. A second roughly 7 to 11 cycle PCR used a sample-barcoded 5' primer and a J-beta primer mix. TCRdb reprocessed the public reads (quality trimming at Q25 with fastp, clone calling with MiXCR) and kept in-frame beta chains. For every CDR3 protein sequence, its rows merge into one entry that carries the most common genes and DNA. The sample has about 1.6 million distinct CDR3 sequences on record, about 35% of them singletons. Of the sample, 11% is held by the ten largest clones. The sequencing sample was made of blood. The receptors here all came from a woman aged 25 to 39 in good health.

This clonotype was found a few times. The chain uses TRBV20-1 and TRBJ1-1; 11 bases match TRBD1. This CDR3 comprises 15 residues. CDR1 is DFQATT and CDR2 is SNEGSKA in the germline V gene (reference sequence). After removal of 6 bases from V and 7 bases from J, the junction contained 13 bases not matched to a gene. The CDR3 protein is CSAPGTGGTRGEAFF. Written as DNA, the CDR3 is TGCAGTGCGCCGGGGACAGGGGGTACTAGGGGTGAAGCTTTCTTT.

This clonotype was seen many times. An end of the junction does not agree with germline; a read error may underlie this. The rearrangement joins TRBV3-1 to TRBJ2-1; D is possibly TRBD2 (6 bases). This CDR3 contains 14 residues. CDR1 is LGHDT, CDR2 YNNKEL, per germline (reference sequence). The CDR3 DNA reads TGCGCCAGCAGCCAGGGAGGCTCCTACAATGAGCAGTTCTTC. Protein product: CASSQGGSYNEQFF.

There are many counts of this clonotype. CDR3 coding DNA: TGCGCCAGCAGCCGCTATCTTGAGGGGGCGAGGAACAATGAGCAGTTCTTC. Translating gives CASSRYLEGARNNEQFF. The genes are TRBV4-1 and TRBJ2-1, with TRBD1 matching over 7 bases. V shed 4 bases and J 5 bases; nucleotides not matched to a gene: 14. CDR3 length equals 17 residues. CDR1 is MGHRA, CDR2 YSYEKL, per germline.

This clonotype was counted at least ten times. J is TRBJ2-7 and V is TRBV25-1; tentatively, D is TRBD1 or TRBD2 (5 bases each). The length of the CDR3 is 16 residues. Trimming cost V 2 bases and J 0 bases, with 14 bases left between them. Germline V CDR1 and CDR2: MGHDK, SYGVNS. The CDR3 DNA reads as TGTGCCAGCAGTGAAGGACTCGGGGCGGTCTCCTACGAGCAGTACTTC. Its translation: CASSEGLGAVSYEQYF.

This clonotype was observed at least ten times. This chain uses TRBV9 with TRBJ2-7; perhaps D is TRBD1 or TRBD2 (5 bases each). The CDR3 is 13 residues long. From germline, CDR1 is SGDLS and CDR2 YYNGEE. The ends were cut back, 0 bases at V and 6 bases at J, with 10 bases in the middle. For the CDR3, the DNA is TGTGCCAGCAGCGTAGGAGGGGCAGGCGAGCAGTACTTC. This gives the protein CASSVGGAGEQYF.

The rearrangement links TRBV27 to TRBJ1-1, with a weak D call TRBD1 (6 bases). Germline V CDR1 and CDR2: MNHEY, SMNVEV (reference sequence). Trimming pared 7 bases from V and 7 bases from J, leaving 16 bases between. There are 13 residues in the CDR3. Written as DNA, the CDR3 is TGTGCCAGCACAGCAAGGGACAAACGTGAAGCTTTCTTT. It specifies CASTARDKREAFF.

The CDR3 protein is CASSRLAGGNNEQFF. DNA for the CDR3: TGTGCCAGCAGCCGACTAGCGGGAGGAAACAATGAGCAGTTCTTC. The chain carries TRBV3-1 and TRBJ2-1; TRBD2 matches 13 bases. The CDR3 extends over 15 amino acids. Germline V gene lookup returns CDR1 LGHDT and CDR2 YNNKEL (reference sequence). Losses at the gene ends were 4 bases for V and 5 bases for J; bases not matched to a gene: 2.

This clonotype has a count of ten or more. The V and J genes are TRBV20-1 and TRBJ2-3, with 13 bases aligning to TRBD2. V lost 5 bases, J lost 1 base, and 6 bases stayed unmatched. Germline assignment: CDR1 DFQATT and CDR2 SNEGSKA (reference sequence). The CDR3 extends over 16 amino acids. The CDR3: CSAPRLAGGRTDTQYF. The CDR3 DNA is TGCAGTGCTCCGCGACTAGCGGGGGGTCGCACAGATACGCAGTATTTT.

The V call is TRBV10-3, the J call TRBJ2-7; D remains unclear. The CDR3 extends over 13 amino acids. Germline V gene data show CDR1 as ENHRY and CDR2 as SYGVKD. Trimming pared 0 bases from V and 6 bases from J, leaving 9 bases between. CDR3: CAISESSILEQYF. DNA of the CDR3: TGTGCCATCAGTGAGTCGTCCATTCTCGAGCAGTACTTC.

CDR3 DNA: TGCGCCAGCAGCTTGGGGCCAGGGGGTAGTGGCTACACCTTC. As protein: CASSLGPGGSGYTF. The J gene is TRBJ1-2, the V gene TRBV5-1, with TRBD1 matching over 7 bases. This CDR3 is 14 amino acids long. The ends lost 0 bases at V and 7 bases at J; junction bases unmatched: 6. Germline V gene sequence: CDR1 SGHRS, CDR2 YFSETQ.

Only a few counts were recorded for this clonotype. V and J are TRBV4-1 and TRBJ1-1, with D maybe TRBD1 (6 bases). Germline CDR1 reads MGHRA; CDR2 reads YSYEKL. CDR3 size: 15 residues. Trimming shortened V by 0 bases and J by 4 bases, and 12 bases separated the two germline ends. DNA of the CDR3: TGCGCCAGCAGCCAAGAAAACAGGGCTTCCACTGAAGCTTTCTTT. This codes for CASSQENRASTEAFF.

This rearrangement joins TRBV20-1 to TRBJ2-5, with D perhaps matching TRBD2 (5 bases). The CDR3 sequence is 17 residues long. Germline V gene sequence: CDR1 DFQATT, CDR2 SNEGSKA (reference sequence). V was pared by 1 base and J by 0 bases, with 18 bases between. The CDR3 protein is CSARVRAGAPYQETQYF. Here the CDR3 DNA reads TGCAGTGCTAGAGTCCGGGCGGGCGCTCCGTACCAAGAGACCCAGTACTTC.

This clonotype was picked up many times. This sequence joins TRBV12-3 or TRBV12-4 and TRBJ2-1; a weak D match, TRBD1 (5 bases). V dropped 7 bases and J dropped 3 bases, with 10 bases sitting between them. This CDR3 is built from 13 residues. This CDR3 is CASTPDSYNEQFF. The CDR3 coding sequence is TGTGCCAGCACCCCCGACAGCTACAATGAGCAGTTCTTC.

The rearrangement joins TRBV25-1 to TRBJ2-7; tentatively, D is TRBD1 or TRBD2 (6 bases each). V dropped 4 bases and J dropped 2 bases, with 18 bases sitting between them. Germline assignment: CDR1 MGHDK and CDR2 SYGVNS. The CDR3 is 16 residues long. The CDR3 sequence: CASSGGAERSPYEQYF. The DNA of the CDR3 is TGTGCCAGCAGTGGGGGGGCAGAAAGATCCCCCTACGAGCAGTACTTC.

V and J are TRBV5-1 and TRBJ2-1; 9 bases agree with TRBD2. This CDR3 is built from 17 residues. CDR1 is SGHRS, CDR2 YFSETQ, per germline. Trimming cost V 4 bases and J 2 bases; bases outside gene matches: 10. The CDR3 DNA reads TGCGCCAGCAGCCTACAAGGACTAGCGCGCGCCTACAATGAGCAGTTCTTC. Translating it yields CASSLQGLARAYNEQFF.

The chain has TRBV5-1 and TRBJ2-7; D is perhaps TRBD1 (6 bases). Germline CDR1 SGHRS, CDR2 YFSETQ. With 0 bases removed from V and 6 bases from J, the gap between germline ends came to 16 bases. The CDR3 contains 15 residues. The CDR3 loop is CASSLDGTRPAEQYF. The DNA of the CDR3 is TGCGCCAGCAGCTTGGACGGGACACGGCCGGCCGAGCAGTACTTC.

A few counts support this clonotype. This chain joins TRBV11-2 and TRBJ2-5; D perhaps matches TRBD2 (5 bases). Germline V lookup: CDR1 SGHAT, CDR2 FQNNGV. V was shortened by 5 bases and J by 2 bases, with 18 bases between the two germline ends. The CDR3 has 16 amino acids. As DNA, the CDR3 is TGTGCCAGCAGCACCCACCTGTGGGAGTATCAAGAGACCCAGTACTTC. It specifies CASSTHLWEYQETQYF. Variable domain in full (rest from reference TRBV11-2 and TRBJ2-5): EAGVAQSPRYKIIEKRQSVAFWCNPISGHATLYWYQQILGQGPKLLIQFQNNGVVDDSQLPKDRFSAERLKGVDSTLKIQPAKLEDSAVYLCASSTHLWEYQETQYFGPGTRLLVL.

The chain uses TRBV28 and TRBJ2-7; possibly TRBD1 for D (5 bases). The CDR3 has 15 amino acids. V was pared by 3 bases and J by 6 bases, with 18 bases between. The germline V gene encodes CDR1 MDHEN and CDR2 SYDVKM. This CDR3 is CASSFWGPTGGEQYF. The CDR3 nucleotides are TGTGCCAGCAGTTTTTGGGGCCCTACGGGTGGCGAGCAGTACTTC. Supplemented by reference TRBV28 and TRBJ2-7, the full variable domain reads DVKVTQSSRYLVKRTGEKVFLECVQDMDHENMFWYRQDPGLGLRLIYFSYDVKMKEKGDIPEGYSVSREKKERFSLILESASTNQTSMYLCASSFWGPTGGEQYFGPGTRLTVT.

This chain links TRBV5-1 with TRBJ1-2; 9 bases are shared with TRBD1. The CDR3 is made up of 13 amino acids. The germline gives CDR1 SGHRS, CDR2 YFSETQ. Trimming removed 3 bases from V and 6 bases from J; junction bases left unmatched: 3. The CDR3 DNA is TGCGCCAGCAGCTACCGGACAGGGGATGGCTACACCTTC. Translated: CASSYRTGDGYTF.

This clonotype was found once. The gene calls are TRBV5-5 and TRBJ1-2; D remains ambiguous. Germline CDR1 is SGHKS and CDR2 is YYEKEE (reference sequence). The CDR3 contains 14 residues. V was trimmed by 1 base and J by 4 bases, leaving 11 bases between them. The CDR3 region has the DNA TGTGCCAGCAGCTTGATAAGTGTGGGCTATGGCTACACCTTC. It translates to CASSLISVGYGYTF.

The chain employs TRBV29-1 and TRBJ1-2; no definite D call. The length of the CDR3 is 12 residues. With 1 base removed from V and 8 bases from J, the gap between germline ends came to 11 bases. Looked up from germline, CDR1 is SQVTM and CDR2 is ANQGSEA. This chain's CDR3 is CSVEGPGRGYTF. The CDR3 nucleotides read TGCAGCGTTGAAGGTCCAGGACGAGGCTACACCTTC. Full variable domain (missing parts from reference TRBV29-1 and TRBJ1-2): SAVISQKPSRDICQRGTSLTIQCQVDSQVTMMFWYRQQPGQSLTLIATANQGSEATYESGFVIDKFPISRPNLTFSTLTVSNMSPEDSSIYLCSVEGPGRGYTFGSGTRLTVV.

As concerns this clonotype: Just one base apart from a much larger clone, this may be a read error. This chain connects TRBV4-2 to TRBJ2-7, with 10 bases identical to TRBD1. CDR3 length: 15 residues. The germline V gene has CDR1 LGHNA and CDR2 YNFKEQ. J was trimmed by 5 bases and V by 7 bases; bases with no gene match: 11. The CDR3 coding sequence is TGTGCCAGCAACCAGGGTGGGACAGGGGCAAACGAGCAGTACTTC. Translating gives CASNQGGTGANEQYF.

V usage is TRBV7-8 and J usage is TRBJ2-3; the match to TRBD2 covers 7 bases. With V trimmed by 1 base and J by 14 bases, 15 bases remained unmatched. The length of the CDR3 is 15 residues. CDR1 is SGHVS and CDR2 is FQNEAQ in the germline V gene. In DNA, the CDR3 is TGTGCCAGCAGCTTAGAATTAGCTAGCGGACGCACCGGGTATTTT. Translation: CASSLELASGRTGYF.

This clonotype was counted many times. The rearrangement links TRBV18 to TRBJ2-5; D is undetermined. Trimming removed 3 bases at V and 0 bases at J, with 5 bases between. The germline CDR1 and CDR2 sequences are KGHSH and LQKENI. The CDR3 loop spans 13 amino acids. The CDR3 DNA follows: TGTGCCAGCTCACCGAACTACCAAGAGACCCAGTACTTC. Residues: CASSPNYQETQYF. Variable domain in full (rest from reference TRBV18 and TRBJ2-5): NAGVMQNPRHLVRRRGQEARLRCSPMKGHSHVYWYRQLPEEGLKFMVYLQKENIIDESGMPKERFSAEFPKEGPSILRIQQVVRGDSAAYFCASSPNYQETQYFGPGTRLLVL.

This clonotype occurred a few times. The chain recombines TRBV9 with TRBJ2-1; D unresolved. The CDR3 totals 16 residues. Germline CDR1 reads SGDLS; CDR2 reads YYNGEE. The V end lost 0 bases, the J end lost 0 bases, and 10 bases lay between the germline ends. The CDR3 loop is CASSVDPVSSYNEQFF. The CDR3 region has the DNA TGTGCCAGCAGCGTAGATCCGGTTAGCTCCTACAATGAGCAGTTCTTC.

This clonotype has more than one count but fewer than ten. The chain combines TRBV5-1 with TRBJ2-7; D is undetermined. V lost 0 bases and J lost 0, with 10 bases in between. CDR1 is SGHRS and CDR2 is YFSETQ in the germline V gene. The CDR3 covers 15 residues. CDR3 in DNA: TGCGCCAGCAGCTTGGAGCCCCAGAACTCCTACGAGCAGTACTTC. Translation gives CASSLEPQNSYEQYF. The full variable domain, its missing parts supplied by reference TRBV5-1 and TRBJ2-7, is KAGVTQTPRYLIKTRGQQVTLSCSPISGHRSVSWYQQTPGQGLQFLFEYFSETQRNKGNFPGRFSGRQFSNSRSEMNVSTLELGDSALYLCASSLEPQNSYEQYFGPGTRLTVT.

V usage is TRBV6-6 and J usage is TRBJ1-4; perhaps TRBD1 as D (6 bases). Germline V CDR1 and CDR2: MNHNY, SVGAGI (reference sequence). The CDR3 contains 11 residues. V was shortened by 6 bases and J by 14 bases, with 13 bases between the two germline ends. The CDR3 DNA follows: TGTGCCAGCAGGACCGAGGGGGGTCTGTTTTTT. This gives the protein CASRTEGGLFF.

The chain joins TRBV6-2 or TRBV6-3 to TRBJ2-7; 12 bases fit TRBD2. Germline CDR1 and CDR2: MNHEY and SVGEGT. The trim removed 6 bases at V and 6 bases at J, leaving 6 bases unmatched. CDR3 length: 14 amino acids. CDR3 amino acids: CASSPLAGGCEQYF. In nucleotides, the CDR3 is TGTGCCAGCAGCCCACTAGCGGGGGGCTGCGAGCAGTACTTC.

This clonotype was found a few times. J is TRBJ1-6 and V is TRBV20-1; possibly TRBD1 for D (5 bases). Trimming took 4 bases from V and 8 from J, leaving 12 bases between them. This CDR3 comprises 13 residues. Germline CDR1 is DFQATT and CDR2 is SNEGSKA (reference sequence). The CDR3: CSAIGANHSPLHF. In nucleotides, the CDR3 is TGCAGTGCTATAGGGGCTAACCATTCACCCCTCCACTTT.

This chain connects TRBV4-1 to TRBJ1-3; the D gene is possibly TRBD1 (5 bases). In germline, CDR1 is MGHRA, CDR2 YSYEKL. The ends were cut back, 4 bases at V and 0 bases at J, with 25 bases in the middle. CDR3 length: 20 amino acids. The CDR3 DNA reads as TGCGCCAGCAGCCTCGGTTATGGACTAGGGGACTTTCGCTCTGGAAACACCATATATTTT. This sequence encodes CASSLGYGLGDFRSGNTIYF.

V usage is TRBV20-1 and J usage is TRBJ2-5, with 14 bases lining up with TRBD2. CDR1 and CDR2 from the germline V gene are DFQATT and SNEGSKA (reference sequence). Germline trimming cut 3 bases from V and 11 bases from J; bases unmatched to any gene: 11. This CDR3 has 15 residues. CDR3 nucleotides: TGCAGTGCTAGCGTAGGGACTAGCGGGAGCAATGAGCAGTACTTC. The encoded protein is CSASVGTSGSNEQYF.

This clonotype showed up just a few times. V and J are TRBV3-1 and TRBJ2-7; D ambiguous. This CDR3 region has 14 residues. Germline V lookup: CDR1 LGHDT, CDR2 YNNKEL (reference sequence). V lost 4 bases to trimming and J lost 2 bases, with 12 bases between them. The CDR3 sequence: CASSPTGTTYEQYF. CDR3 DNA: TGTGCCAGCAGCCCGACCGGAACAACCTACGAGCAGTACTTC.